This T cell receptor (beta chain) was sequenced for a study of T-cell reconstitution after alpha-beta-depleted transplantation in children. Preparation of the TCRbeta library was carried out with unique molecular identifiers. TCRdb itself ran the PCR reads through MiXCR, one entry per CDR3 protein. The table has approximately 640,000 distinct CDR3 sequences, approximately 17% seen once. The CDR3 spans 12 residues. Germline loops: CDR1 WSHSY, CDR2 SAAADI. Trimming cost V 8 bases and J 3 bases, with 7 bases left between them. The clonotype was recovered from a human donor who donated a stem cell graft to a child with acute myeloid leukemia. Source: PBMCs from the stem cell graft donor, taken from the stem cell graft. This sequence joins TRBV10-2 and TRBJ1-4, with no clear D. CDR3 nucleotide sequence: TGCGCCAGCGCAGGCGCTAATGAAAAACTGTTTTTT. Translated, it gives CASAGANEKLFF.